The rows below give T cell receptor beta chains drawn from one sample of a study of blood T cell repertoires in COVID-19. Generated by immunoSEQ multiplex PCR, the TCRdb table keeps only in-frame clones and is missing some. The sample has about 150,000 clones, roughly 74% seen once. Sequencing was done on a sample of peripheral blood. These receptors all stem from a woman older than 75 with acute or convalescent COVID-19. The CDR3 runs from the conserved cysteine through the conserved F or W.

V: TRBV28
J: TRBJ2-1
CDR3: CASSLSSGAYNEQFF

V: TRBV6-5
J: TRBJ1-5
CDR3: CASSYSKDTPQHF

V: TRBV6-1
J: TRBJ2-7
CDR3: CASRHGVLGYEQYF

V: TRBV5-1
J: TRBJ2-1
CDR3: CASSRQGMVDEQFF

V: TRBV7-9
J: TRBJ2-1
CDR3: CASSLASVAGSYNEQFF

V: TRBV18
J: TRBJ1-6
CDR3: CASSPGDRGSPLHF

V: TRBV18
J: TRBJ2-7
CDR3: CASSPREIGTGPTEWEEYF

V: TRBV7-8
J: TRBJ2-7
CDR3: CASSFSGGSYEQYF

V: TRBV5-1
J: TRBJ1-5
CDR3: CASSVGTGVRNQPQHF

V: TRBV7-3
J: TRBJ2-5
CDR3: CASSLGLAGGRETQYF

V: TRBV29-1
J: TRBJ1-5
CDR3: CSVGYTNQPQHF

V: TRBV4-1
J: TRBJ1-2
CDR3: CASSRGQGGGYTF

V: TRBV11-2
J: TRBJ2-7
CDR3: CASSLYQALEF

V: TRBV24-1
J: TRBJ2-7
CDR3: CATSDPRVGREQYF

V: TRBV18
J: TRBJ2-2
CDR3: CASSSMGSETSGNTGELFF

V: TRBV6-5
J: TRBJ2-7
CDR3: CASSTGAYEQYF

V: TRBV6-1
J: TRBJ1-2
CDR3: CASSAIGTGVFYGYTF

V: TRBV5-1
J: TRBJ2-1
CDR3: CASSPRTGSYNEQFF

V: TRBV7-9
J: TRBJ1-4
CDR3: CASSFTGQGVRCCEKLFF